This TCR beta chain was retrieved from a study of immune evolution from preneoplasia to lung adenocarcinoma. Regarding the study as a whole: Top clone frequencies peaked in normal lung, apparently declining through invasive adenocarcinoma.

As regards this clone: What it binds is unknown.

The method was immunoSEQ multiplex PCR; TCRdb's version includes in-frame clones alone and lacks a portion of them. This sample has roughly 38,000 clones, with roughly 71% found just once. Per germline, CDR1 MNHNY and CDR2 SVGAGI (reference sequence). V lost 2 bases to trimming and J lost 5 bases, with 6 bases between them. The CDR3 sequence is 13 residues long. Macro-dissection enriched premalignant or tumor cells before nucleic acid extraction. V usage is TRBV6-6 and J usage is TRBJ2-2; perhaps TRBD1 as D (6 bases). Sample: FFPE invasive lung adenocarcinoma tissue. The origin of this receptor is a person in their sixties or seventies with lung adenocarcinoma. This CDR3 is CASSYGQTGELFF. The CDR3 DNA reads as TGTGCCAGCAGTTACGGACAGACCGGGGAGCTGTTTTTT.